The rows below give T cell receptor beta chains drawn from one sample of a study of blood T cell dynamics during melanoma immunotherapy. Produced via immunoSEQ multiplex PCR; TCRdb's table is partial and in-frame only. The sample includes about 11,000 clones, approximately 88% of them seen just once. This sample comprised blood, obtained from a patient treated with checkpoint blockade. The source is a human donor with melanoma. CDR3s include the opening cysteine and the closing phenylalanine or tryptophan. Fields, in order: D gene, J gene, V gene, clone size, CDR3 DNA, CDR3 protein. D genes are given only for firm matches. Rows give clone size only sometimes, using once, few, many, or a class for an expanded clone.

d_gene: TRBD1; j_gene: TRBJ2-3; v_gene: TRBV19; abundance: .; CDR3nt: TGTGCCAGTAGTATGGGGACAGGTCTAGATACGCAGTATTTT; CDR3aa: CASSMGTGLDTQYF
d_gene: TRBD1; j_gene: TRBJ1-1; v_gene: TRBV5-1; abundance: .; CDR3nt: TGCGCCAGCAGCTTGGATCAGGGGGCGAGTACTGAAGCTTTCTTT; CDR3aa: CASSLDQGASTEAFF
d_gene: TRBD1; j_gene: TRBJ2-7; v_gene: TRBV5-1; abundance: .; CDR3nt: TGCGCCAGCAGCCCAGGGACAGGCTCCTACGAGCAGTACTTC; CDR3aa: CASSPGTGSYEQYF
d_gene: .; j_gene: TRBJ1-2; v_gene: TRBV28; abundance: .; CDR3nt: TGTGCCAGCATCCGAAGGGACTTCTATGGCTACACCTTC; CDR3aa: CASIRRDFYGYTF
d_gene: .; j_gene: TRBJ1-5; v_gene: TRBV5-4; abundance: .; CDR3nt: TGTGCCAGCACCTCAAATAGCAATCAGCCCCAGCATTTT; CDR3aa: CASTSNSNQPQHF
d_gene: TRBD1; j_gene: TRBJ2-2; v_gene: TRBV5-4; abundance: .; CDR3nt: TGTGCCAGCAGCTTGGACGGGACAGGGTACACCGGGGAGCTGTTTTTT; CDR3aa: CASSLDGTGYTGELFF
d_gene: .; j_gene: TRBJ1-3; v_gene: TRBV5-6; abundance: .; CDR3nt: TGTGCCAGCAGCCACTTAACAGGCTTCTCTGGAAACACCATATATTTT; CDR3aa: CASSHLTGFSGNTIYF
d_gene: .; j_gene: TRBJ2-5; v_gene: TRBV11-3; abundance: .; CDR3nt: TGTGCCAGCAGCCGCGGGACTCAAGAGACCCAGTACTTC; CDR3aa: CASSRGTQETQYF
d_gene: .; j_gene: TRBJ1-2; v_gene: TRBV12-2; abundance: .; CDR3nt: TGTGCAAGTCGCTTAGCGACAGGGGGCGCGGCAGGTGGCTACACCTTC; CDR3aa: CASRLATGGAAGGYTF
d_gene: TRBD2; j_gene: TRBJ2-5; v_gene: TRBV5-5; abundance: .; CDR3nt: TGTGCCAGCAGCTTGGAGCGGGGGGTGTCGGAGACCCAGTACTTC; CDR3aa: CASSLERGVSETQYF
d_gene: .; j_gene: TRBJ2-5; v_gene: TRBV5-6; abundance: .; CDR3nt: TGTGCCAGCAGCACAAACAGGGAGGGGGAGACCCAGTACTTC; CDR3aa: CASSTNREGETQYF
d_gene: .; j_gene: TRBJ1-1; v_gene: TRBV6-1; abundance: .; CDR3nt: TGTGCCAGCAGGGGGCCTGGAGGCGGTACTGAAGCTTTCTTT; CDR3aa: CASRGPGGGTEAFF
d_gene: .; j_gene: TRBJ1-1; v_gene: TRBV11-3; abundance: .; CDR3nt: TGTGCCAGCAGCCAAGTAAGCACTGAAGCTTTCTTT; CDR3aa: CASSQVSTEAFF
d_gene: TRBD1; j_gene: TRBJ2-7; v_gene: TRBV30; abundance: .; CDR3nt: TGTGCCTGGAGTGGACAGGGTAATCACGAGCAGTACTTC; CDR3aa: CAWSGQGNHEQYF
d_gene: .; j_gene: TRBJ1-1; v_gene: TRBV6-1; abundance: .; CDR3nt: TGTGCCAGCAGTCCCCTGGTCCAGGCGAACACTGAAGCTTTCTTT; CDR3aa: CASSPLVQANTEAFF
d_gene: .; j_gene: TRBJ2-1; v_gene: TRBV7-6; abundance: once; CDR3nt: TGTGCCAGCAGCCTGGGGTGGGGCGGCGACAATGAGCAGTTCTTC; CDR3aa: CASSLGWGGDNEQFF
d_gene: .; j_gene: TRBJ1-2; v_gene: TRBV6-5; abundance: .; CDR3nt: TGTGCCAGCAGTCTCCCCGGGGAGGGTTTCTATGGCTACACCTTC; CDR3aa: CASSLPGEGFYGYTF
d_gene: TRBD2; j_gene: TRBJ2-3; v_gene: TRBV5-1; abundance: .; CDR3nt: TGCGCCAGCAGCGAAGCGGGGGCGGACACAGATACGCAGTATTTT; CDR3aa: CASSEAGADTDTQYF
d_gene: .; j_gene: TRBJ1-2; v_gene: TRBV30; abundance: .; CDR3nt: TGTGCCTGGAGTAGGGGGTTTGGCTATGGCTACACCTTC; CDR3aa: CAWSRGFGYGYTF
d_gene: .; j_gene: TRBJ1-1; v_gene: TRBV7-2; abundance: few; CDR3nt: TGTGCCAGCAGCTTAAAGGGATTTGCGAACACTGAAGCTTTCTTT; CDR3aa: CASSLKGFANTEAFF
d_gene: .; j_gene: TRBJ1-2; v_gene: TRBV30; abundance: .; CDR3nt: TGTGCCTGGAGTGGGGGTTATGGCTACACCTTC; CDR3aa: CAWSGGYGYTF
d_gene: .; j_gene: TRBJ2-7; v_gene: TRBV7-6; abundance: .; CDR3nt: TGTGCCAGCAGCCCTAACCAGGGAAGAATCAACGAGCAGTACTTC; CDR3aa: CASSPNQGRINEQYF
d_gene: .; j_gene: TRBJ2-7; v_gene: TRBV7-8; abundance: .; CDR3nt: TGTGCCAGCAGCAAGGACGGGGCCTACGAGCAGTACTTC; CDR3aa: CASSKDGAYEQYF
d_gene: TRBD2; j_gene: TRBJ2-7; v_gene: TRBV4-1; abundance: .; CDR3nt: TGCGCCAGCAGCCACGACGGACTAGCGGGGGTTTCGGGGGAGCAGTACTTC; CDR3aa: CASSHDGLAGVSGEQYF
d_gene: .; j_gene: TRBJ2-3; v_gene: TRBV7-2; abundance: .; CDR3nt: TGTGCCAGCAGCAAAGGGGACGGAGATACGCAGTATTTT; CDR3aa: CASSKGDGDTQYF
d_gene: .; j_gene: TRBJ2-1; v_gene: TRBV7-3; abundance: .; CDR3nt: TGTGCCAGCAGCTCAGGTGGGGGCAATGAGCAGTTCTTC; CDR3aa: CASSSGGGNEQFF
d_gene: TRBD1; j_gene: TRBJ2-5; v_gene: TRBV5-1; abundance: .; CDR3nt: TGCGCCAGCAGCTTCGGACAGGTCGAAGAGACCCAGTACTTC; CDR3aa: CASSFGQVEETQYF
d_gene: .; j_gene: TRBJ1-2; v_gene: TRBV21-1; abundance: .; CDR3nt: TGTGCCAGCAGCAAAGGGACAGCTCTTTATGGCTACACCTTC; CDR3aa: CASSKGTALYGYTF
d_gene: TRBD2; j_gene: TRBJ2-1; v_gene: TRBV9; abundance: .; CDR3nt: TGTGCCAGCAGCGTAGCTACTAGCGGGGTGTATGAGCAGTTCTTC; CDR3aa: CASSVATSGVYEQFF
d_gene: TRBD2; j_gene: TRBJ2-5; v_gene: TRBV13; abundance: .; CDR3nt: TGTGCCAGCAGTCCCTGGGGGACTAGCGGGGGTAAGACCCAGTACTTC; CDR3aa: CASSPWGTSGGKTQYF
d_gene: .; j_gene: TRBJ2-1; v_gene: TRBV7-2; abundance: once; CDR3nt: TGTGCCAGCAGCTTAAATCCCAGGGGCAATGAGCAGTTCTTC; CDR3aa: CASSLNPRGNEQFF
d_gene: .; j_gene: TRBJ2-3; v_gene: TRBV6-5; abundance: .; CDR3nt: TGTGCCAGCAGTTTACAGGGACCGGCAGATACGCAGTATTTT; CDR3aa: CASSLQGPADTQYF
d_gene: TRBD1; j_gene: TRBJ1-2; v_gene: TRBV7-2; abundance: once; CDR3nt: TGTGCCAGCAGCGGTCCGGGACAGGGAAACTATGGCTACACCTTC; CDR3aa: CASSGPGQGNYGYTF
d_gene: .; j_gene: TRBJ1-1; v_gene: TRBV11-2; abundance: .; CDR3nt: TGTGCCAGCAGTAACGGGGAGAACACTGAAGCTTTCTTT; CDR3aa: CASSNGENTEAFF
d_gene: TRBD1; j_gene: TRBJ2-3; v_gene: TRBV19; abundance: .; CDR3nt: TGTGCCAGTAGTACATCAGGGGGTAGTACAGATACGCAGTATTTT; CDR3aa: CASSTSGGSTDTQYF
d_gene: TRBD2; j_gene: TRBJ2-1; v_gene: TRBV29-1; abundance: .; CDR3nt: TGCAGCGTTTACCCTGGGGGGGAGGAAATTAGTAGCTCCTACAATGAGCAGTTCTTC; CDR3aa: CSVYPGGEEISSSYNEQFF
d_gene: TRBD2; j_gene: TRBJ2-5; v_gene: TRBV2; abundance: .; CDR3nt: TGTGCCAGCAGTCTTGAACTAGCGGGTTCGGGAGCCCAGTACTTC; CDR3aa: CASSLELAGSGAQYF
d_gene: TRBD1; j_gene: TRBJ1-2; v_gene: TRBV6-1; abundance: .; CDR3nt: TGTGCCAGCAGTGAAGTGGGACAGGGCTATGGCTACACCTTC; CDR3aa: CASSEVGQGYGYTF
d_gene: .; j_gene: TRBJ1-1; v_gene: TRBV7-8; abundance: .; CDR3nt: TGTGCCAGCAGGTTGACAGGGAACACTGAAGCTTTCTTT; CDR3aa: CASRLTGNTEAFF
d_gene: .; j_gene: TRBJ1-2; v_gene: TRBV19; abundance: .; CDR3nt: TGTGCCAGTAGTTCGAGGCGAGCTAACTATGGCTACACCTTC; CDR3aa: CASSSRRANYGYTF
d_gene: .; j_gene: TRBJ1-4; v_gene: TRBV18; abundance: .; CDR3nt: TGTGCCAGCTCACCACCTCCGGGACATGGGAATGAAAAACTGTTTTTT; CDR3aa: CASSPPPGHGNEKLFF
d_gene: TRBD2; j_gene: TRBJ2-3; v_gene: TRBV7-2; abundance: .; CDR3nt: TGTGCCAGCAGCCCGCAGCGGGGGGGTCGCACAGATACGCAGTATTTT; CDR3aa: CASSPQRGGRTDTQYF
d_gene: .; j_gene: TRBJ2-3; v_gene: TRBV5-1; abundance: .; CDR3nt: TGCGCCAGCAGAGGGGGAGCGGGCGGGCAAGATACGCAGTATTTT; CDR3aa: CASRGGAGGQDTQYF
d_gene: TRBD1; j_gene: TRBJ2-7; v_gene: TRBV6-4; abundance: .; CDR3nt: TGTGCCAGCACTTTCCGGGACAGGGGTTCCTACGAGCAGTACTTC; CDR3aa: CASTFRDRGSYEQYF
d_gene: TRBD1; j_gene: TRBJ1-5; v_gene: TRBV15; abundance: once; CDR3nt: TGTGCCACCAGCAGAGATAGGGGGCCCGATCAGCCCCAGCATTTT; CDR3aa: CATSRDRGPDQPQHF
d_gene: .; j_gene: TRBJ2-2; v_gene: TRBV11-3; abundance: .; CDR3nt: TGTGCCAGCAGCTTGAGCGTAACGAACACCGGGGAGCTGTTTTTT; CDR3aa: CASSLSVTNTGELFF
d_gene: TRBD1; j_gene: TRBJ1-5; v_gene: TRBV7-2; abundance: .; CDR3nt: TGTGCCAGCAGCTTAGAGGGGGCGTACAATCAGCCCCAGCATTTT; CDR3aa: CASSLEGAYNQPQHF
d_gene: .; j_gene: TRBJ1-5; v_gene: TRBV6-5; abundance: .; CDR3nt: TGTGCCAGCAGTTTAGTCTACAATCAGCCCCAGCATTTT; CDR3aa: CASSLVYNQPQHF
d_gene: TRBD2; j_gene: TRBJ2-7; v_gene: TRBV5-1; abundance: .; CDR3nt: TGCGCCAGCAGCCGGCCGGGTAGCGGGGGGTCCTACGAGCAGTACTTC; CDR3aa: CASSRPGSGGSYEQYF
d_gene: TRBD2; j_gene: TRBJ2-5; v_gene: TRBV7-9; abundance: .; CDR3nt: TGTGCCAGCCGGCGGGGGGCCTTGGAGACCCAGTACTTC; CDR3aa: CASRRGALETQYF
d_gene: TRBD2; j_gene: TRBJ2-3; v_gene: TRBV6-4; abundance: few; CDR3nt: TGTGCCAGCAGTGATGGTAGCGGGGGGGCAGATACGCAGTATTTT; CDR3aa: CASSDGSGGADTQYF
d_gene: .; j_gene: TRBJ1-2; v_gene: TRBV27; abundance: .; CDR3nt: TGTGCCAGCAGTCCCCTCGGGGGGAAACTTAACTATGGCTACACCTTC; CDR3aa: CASSPLGGKLNYGYTF
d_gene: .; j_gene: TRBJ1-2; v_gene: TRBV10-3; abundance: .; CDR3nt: TGTGCCATCAGTGACGGGACCCTCTATGGCTACACCTTC; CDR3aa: CAISDGTLYGYTF
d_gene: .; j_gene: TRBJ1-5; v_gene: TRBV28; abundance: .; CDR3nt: TGTGCCAGCATAGGAGACAGCAATCAGCCCCAGCATTTT; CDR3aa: CASIGDSNQPQHF
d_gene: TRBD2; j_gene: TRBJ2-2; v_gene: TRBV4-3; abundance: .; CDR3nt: TGCGCCAGCAGCCAAGATACCAGCGGGGCCGGGGAGCTGTTTTTT; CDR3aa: CASSQDTSGAGELFF
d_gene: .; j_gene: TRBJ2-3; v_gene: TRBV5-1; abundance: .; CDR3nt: TGCGCCAGCAGCTTAAGGACAGGCACAGATACGCAGTATTTT; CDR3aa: CASSLRTGTDTQYF
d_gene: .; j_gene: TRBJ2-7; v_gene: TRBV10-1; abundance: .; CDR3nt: TGCGCCAGCAGCGGGTGCTACGAGCAGTACTTC; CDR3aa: CASSGCYEQYF
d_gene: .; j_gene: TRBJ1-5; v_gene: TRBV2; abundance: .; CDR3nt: TGTGCCAGCAGCGCTTGGGTACGGGATCAGCCCCAGCATTTT; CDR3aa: CASSAWVRDQPQHF